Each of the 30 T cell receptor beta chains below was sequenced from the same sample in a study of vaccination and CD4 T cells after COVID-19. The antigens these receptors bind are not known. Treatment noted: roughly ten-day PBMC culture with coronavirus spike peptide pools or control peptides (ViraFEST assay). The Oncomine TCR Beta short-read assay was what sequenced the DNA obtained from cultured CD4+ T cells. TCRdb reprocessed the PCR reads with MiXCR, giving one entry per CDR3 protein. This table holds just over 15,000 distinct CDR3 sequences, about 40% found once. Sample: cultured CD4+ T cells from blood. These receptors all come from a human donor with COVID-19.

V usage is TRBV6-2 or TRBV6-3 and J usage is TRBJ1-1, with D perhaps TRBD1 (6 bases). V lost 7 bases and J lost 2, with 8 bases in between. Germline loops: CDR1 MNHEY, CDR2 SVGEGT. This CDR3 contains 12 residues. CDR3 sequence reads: CASKGVNTEAFF. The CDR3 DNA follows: TGTGCCAGCAAGGGGGTAAACACTGAAGCTTTCTTT.

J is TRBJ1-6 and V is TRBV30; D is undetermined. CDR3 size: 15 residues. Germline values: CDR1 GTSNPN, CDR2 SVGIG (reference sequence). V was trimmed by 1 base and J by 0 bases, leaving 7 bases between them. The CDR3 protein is CAWSAEGSYNSPLHF. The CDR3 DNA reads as TGTGCCTGGAGTGCGGAGGGCTCCTATAATTCACCCCTCCACTTT. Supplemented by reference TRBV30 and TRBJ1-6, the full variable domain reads SQTIHQWPATLVQPVGSPLSLECTVEGTSNPNLYWYRQAAGRGLQLLFYSVGIGQISSEVPQNLSASRPQDRQFILSSKKLLLSDSGFYLCAWSAEGSYNSPLHFGNGTRLTVT.

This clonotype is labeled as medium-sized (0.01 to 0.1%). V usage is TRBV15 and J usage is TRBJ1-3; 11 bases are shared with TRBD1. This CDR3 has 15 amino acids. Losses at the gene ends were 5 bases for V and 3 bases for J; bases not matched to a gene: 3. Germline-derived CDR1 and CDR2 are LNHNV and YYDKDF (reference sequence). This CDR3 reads CATSWDRGNGNTIYF. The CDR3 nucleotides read TGTGCCACCAGCTGGGACAGGGGGAATGGAAACACCATATATTTT.

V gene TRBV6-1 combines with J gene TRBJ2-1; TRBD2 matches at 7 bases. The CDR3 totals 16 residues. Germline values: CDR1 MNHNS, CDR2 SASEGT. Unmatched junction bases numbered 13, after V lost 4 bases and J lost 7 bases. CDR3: CASSGYKGTTKNEQFF. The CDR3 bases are TGTGCCAGCAGTGGATATAAAGGGACTACCAAAAATGAGCAGTTCTTC.

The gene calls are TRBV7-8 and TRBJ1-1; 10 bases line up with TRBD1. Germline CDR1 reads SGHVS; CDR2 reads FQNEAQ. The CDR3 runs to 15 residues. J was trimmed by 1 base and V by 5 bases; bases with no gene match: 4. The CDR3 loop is CASSLTGGRNTEAFF. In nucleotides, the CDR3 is TGTGCCAGCAGCCTGACAGGGGGCCGGAACACTGAAGCTTTCTTT.

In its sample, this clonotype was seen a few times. The CDR3 protein is CASSSGGARSETQYF. CDR3 nucleotide sequence: TGTGCCAGCAGCTCAGGGGGGGCCCGATCGGAGACCCAGTACTTC. The chain couples TRBV2 to TRBJ2-5; TRBD1 or TRBD2 may be the D gene (7 bases each). Trimming removed 6 bases at V and 5 bases at J, with 19 bases between. The CDR3 runs 15 residues. Germline V lookup: CDR1 SNHLY, CDR2 FYNNEI.

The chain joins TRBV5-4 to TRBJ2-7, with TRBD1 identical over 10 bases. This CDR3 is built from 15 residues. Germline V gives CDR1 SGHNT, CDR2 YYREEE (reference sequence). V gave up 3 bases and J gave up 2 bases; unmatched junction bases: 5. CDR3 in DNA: TGTGCCAGCAGCTCCCGGGACAGGGGTACCTACGAGCAGTACTTC. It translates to CASSSRDRGTYEQYF.

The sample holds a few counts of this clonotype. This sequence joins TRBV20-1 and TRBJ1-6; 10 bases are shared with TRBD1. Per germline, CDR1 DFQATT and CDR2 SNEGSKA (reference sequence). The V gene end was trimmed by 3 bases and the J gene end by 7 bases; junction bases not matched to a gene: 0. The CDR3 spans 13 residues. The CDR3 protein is CSARGQGNSPLHF. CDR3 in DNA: TGCAGTGCTAGGGGACAGGGGAATTCACCCCTCCACTTT.

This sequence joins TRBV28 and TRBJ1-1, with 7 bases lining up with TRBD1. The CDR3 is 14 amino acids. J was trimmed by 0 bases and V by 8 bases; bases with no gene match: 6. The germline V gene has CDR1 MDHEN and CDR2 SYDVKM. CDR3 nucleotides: TGTGCCAGCTCGGGCCAGGGGGTGAACACTGAAGCTTTCTTT. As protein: CASSGQGVNTEAFF.

CDR3 sequence (DNA): TGTGCCTGCAACCCAGGGGGGACGGGGGAGCAGTACTTC. This codes for CACNPGGTGEQYF. The rearrangement links TRBV30 to TRBJ2-7, with a tentative D call TRBD1 (7 bases). CDR3 length: 13 amino acids. With 6 bases removed from V and 7 bases from J, the gap between germline ends came to 19 bases. Germline loops: CDR1 GTSNPN, CDR2 SVGIG (reference sequence).

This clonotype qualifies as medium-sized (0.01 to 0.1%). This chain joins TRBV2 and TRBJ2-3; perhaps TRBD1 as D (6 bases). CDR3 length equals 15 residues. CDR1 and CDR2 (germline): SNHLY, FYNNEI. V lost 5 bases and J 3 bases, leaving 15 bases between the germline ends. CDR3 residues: CASSRDGQGTDTQYF. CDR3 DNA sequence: TGTGCCAGCAGTAGAGACGGCCAGGGGACAGATACGCAGTATTTT.

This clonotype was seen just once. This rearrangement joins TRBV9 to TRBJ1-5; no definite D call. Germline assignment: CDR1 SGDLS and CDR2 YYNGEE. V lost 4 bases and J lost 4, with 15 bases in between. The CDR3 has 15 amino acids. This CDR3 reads CASSPKMGVNQPQHF. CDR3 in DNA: TGTGCCAGCAGCCCTAAGATGGGAGTGAATCAGCCCCAGCATTTT.

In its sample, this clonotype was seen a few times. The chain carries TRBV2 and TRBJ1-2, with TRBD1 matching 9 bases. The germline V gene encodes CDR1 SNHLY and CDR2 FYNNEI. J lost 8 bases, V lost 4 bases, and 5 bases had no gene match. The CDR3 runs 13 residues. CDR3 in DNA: TGTGCCAGCAGTGCCGGGACAGGGCTCGGCTACACCTTC. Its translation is CASSAGTGLGYTF. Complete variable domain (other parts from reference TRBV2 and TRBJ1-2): EPEVTQTPSHQVTQMGQEVILRCVPISNHLYFYWYRQILGQKVEFLVSFYNNEISEKSEIFDDQFSVERPDGSNFTLKIRSTKLEDSAMYFCASSAGTGLGYTFGSGTRLTVV.

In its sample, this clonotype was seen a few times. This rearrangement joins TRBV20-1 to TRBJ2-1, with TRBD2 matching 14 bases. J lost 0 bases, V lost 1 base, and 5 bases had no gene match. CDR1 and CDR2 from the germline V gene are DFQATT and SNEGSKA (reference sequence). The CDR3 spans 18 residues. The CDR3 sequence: CSARGTSGGRISYNEQFF. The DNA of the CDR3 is TGCAGTGCTAGAGGGACTAGCGGGGGGCGAATCTCCTACAATGAGCAGTTCTTC.

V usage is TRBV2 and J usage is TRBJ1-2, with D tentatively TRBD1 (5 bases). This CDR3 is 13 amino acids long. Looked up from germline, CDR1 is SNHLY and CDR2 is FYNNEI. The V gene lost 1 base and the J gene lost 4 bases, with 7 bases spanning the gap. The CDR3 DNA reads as TGTGCCAGCAGTGAAGGGGGCAGCTATGGCTACACCTTC. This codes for CASSEGGSYGYTF.

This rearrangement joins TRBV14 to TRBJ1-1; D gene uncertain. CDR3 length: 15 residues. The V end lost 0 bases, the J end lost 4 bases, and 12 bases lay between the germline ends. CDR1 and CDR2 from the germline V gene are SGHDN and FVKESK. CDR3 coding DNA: TGTGCCAGCAGCCAAGATGTGGGATGGGTCACTGAAGCTTTCTTT. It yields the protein CASSQDVGWVTEAFF. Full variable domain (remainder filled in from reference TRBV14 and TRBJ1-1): EAGVTQFPSHSVIEKGQTVTLRCDPISGHDNLYWYRRVMGKEIKFLLHFVKESKQDESGMPNNRFLAERTGGTYSTLKVQPAELEDSGVYFCASSQDVGWVTEAFFGQGTRLTVV.

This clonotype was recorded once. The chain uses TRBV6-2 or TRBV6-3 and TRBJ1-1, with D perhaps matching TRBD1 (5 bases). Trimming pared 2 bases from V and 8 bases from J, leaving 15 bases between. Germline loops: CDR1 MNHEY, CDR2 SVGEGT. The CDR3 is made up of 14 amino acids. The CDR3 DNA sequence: TGTGCCAGCAGTTACCGACCCGGGACCCAAGAAGCTTTCTTT. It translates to CASSYRPGTQEAFF.

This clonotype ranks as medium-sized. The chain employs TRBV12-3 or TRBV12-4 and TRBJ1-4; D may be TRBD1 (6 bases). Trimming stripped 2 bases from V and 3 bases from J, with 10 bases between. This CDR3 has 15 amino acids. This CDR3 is CASSLQGPANEKLFF. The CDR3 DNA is TGTGCCAGCAGTTTACAGGGGCCGGCTAATGAAAAACTGTTTTTT.

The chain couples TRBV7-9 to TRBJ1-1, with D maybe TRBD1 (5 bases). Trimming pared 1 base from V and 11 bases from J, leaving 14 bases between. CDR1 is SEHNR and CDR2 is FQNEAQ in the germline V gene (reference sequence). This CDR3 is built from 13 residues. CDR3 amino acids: CASSLGLGRGAFF. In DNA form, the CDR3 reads TGTGCCAGCAGCTTAGGGTTGGGACGGGGCGCTTTCTTT.

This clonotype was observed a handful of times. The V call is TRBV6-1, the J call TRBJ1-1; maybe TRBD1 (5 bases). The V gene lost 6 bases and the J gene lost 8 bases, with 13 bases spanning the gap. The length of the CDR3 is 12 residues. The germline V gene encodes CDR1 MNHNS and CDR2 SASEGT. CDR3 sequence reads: CASSNAGTEAFF. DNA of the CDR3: TGTGCCAGCAGCAACGCCGGGACCGAAGCTTTCTTT.

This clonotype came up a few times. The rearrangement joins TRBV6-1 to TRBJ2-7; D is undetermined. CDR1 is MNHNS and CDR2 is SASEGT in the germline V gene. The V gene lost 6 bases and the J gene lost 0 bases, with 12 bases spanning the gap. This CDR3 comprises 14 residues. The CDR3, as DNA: TGTGCCAGCAGGGATGAACCGGGCTCCTACGAGCAGTACTTC. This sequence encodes CASRDEPGSYEQYF.

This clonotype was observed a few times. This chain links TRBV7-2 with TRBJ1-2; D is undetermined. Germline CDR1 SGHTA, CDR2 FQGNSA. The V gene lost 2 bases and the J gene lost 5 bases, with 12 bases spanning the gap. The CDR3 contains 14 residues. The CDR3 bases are TGTGCCAGCAGCTTAAACCCCTCCTCGTATGGCTACACCTTC. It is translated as CASSLNPSSYGYTF.

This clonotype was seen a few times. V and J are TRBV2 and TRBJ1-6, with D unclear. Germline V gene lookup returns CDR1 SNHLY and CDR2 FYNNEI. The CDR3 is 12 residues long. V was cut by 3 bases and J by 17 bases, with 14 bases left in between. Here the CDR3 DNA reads TGTGCCAGCAGTGAGACGACACGCCCATTCCACTTT. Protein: CASSETTRPFHF.

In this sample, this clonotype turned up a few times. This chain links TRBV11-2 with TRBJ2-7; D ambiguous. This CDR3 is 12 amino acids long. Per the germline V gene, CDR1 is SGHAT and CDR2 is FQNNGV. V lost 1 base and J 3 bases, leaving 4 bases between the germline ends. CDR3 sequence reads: CASSLANYEQYF. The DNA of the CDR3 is TGTGCCAGCAGCTTAGCGAACTACGAGCAGTACTTC.

The DNA of the CDR3 is TGTGCCAGCAGCTTAAAACCCCGTAACGCTGGGGCCAACGTCCTGACTTTC. Amino acid sequence: CASSLKPRNAGANVLTF. J is TRBJ2-6 and V is TRBV7-3; D call uncertain. Germline V gene lookup returns CDR1 SGHTA and CDR2 FQGTGA. There are 17 residues in the CDR3. Between the trimmed V and J ends, which lost 1 base and 2 bases, there was a span of 12 bases. Full variable domain (missing parts from reference TRBV7-3 and TRBJ2-6): GAGVSQTPSNKVTEKGKYVELRCDPISGHTALYWYRQSLGQGPEFLIYFQGTGAADDSGLPNDRFFAVRPEGSVSTLKIQRTERGDSAVYLCASSLKPRNAGANVLTFGAGSRLTVL.

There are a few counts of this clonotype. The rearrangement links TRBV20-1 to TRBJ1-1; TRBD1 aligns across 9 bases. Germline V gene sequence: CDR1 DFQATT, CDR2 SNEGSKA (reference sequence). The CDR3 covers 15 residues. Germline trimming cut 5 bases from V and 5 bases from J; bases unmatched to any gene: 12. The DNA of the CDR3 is TGCAGTGCTTACGGGACAGGGTCAATAAATACTGAAGCTTTCTTT. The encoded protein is CSAYGTGSINTEAFF.

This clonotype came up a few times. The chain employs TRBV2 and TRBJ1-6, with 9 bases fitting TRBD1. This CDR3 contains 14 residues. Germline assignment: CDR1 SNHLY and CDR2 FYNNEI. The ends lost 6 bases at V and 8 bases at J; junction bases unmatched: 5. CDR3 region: CASSLGQGDSPLHF. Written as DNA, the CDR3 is TGTGCCAGCAGCCTGGGACAGGGAGATTCACCCCTCCACTTT.

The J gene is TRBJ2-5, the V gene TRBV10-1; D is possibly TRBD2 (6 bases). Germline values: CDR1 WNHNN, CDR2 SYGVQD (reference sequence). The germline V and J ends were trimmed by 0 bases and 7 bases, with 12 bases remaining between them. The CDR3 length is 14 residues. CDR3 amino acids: CASSESGTGGTQYF. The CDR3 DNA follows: TGCGCCAGCAGTGAGTCCGGGACTGGAGGGACCCAGTACTTC.

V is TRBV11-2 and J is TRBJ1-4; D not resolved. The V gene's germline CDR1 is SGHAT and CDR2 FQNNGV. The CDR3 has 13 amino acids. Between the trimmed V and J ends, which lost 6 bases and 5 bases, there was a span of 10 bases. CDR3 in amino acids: CASSPMLNEKLFF. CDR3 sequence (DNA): TGTGCCAGCAGTCCGATGCTCAATGAAAAACTGTTTTTT.

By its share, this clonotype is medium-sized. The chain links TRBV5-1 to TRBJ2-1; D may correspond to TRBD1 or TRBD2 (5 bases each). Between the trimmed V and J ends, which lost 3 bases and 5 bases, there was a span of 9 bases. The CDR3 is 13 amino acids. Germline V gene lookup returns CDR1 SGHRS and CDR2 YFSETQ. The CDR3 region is CASSWGNNNEQFF. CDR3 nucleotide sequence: TGCGCCAGCAGCTGGGGGAACAACAATGAGCAGTTCTTC.